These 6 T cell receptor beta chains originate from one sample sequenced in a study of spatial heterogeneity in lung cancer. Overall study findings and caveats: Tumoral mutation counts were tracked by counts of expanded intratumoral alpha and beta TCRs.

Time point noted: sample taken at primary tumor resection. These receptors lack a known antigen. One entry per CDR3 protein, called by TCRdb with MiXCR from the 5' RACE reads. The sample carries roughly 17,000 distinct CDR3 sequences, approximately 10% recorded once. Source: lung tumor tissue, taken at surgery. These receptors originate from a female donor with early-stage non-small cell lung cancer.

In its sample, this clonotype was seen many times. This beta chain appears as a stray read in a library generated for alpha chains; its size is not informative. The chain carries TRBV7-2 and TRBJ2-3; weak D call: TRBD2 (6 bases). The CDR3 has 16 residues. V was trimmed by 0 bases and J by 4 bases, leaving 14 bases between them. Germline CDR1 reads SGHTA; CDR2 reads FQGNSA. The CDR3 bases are TGTGCCAGCAGCTTAGCGGAGGGCAGCCCCCCAGATACGCAGTATTTT. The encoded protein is CASSLAEGSPPDTQYF.

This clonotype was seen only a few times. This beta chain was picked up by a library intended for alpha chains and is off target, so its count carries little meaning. This chain's CDR3 is CASSLTASGEQYF. The CDR3 coding sequence is TGTGCCAGCTCACTCACAGCATCCGGCGAGCAGTACTTC. The V call is TRBV18, the J call TRBJ2-7, with D hard to call. In germline, CDR1 is KGHSH, CDR2 LQKENI. Trimming took 4 bases from V and 6 from J, leaving 13 bases between them. The CDR3 covers 13 residues.

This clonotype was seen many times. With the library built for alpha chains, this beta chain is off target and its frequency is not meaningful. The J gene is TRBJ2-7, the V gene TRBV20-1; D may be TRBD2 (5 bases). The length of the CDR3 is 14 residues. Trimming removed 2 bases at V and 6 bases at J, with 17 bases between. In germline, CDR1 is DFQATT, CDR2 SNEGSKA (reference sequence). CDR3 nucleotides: TGCAGTGCTAGACCCCCACTAGTAACCGGCGAGCAGTACTTC. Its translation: CSARPPLVTGEQYF.

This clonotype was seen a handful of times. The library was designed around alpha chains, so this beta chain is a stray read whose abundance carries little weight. The CDR3, as DNA: TGTGCCAGCGGGGACGGGGCGGCCTTGGGCAATGAGCAGTTCTTC. This encodes CASGDGAALGNEQFF. The chain links TRBV2 to TRBJ2-1; D may match TRBD1 or TRBD2 (5 bases each). Germline V gene data show CDR1 as SNHLY and CDR2 as FYNNEI. V shed 8 bases and J shed 6 bases, with 20 bases lying between them. The CDR3 contains 15 residues.

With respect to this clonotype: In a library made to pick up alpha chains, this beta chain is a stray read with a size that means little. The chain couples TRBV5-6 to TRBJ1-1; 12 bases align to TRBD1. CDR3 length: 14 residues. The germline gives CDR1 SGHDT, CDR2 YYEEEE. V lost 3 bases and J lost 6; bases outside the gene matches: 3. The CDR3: CASSSRDRGPEAFF. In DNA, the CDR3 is TGTGCCAGCAGCTCCCGGGACAGGGGGCCTGAAGCTTTCTTT. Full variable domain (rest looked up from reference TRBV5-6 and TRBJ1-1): DAGVTQSPTHLIKTRGQQVTLRCSPKSGHDTVSWYQQALGQGPQFIFQYYEEEERQRGNFPDRFSGHQFPNYSSELNVNALLLGDSALYLCASSSRDRGPEAFFGQGTRLTVV.

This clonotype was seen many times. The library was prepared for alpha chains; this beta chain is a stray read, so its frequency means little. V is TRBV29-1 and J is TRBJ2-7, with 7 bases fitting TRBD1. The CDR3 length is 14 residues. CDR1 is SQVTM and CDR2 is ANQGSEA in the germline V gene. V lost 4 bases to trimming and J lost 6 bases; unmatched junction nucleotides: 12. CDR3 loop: CSVVSGDRVSEQYF. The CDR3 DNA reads TGCAGCGTTGTTTCTGGAGACAGGGTCTCCGAGCAGTACTTC.